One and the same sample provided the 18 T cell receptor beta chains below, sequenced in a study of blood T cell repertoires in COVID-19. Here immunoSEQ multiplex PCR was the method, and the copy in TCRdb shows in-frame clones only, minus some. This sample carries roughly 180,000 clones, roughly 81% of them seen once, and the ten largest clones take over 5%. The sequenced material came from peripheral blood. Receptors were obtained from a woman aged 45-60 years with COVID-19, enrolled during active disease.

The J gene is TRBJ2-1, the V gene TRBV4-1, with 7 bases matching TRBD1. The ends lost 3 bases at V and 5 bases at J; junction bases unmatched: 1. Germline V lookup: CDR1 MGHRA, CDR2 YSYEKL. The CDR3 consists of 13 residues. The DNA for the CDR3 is TGCGCCAGCAGCCAGGACAGGCACAATGAGCAGTTCTTC. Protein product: CASSQDRHNEQFF.

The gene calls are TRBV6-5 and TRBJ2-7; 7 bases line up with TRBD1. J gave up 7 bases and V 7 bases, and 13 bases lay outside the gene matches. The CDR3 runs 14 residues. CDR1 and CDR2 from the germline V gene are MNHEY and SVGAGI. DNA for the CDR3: TGTGCCAGCAAACCACCGGGGACAGCGAGGGAGCAGTACTTC. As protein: CASKPPGTAREQYF.

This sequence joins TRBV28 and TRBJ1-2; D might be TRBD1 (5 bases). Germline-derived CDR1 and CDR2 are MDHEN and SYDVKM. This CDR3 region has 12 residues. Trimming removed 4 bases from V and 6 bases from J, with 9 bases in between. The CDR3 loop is CASSYRTNGYTF. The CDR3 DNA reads TGTGCCAGCAGTTACAGGACAAATGGCTACACCTTC.

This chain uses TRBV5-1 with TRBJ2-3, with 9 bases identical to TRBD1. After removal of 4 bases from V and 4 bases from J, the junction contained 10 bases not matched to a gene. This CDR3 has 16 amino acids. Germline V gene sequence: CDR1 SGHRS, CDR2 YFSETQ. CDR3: CASSEPGQGEADTQYF. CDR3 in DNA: TGCGCCAGCAGCGAACCGGGACAGGGAGAAGCAGATACGCAGTATTTT.

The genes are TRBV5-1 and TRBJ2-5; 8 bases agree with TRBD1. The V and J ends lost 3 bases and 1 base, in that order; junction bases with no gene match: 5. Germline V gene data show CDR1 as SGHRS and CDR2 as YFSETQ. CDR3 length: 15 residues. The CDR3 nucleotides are TGCGCCAGCAGCTCCTTCGGACAGGGCCAAGAGACCCAGTACTTC. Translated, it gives CASSSFGQGQETQYF.

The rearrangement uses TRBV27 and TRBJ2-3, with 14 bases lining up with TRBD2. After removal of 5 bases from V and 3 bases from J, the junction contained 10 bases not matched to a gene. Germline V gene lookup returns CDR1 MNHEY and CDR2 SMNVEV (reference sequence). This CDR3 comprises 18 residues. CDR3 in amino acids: CASSLGLAGGLMTDTQYF. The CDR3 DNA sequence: TGTGCCAGCAGTCTCGGACTAGCGGGGGGTCTCATGACAGATACGCAGTATTTT.

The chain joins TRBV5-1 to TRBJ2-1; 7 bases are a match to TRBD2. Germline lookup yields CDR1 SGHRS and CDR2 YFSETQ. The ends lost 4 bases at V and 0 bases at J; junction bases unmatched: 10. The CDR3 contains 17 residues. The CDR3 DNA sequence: TGCGCCAGCAGCCCAGGACTAGTCCTCGGCTCCTACAATGAGCAGTTCTTC. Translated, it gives CASSPGLVLGSYNEQFF.

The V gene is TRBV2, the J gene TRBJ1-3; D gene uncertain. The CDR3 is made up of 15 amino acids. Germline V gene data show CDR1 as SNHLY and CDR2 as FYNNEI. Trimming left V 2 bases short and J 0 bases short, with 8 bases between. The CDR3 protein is CASSEQALSGNTIYF. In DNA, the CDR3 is TGTGCCAGCAGTGAACAGGCCCTCTCTGGAAACACCATATATTTT.

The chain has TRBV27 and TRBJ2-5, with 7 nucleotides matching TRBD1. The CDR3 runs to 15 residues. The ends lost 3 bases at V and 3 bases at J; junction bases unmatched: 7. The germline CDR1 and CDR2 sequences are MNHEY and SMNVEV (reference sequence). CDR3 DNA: TGTGCCAGCAGTTTCTTGTCGGGACAGAAAGAGACCCAGTACTTC. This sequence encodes CASSFLSGQKETQYF.

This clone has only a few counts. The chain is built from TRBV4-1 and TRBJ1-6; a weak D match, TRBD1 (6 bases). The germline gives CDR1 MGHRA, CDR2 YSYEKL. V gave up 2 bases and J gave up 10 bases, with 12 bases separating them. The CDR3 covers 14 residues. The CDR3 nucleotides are TGCGCCAGCAGCCAACCGGGACACTTATCACCCCTCCACTTT. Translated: CASSQPGHLSPLHF.

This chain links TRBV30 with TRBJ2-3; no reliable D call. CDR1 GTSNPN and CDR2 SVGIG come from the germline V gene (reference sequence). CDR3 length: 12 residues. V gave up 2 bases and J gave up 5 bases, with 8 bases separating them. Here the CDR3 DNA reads TGTGCCTGGAGTCTAGTCGGAGATACGCAGTATTTT. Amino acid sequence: CAWSLVGDTQYF.

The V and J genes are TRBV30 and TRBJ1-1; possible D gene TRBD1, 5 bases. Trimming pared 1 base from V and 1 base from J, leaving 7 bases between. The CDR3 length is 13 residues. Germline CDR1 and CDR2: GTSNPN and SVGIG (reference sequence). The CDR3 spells CAWSGGGNTEAFF. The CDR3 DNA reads TGTGCCTGGAGTGGGGGCGGGAACACTGAAGCTTTCTTT.

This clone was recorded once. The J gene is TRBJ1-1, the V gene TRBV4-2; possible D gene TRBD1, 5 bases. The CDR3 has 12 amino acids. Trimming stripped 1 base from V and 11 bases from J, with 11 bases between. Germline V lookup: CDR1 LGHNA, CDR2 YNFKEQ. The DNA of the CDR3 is TGTGCCAGCAGCCAAGGGTGGGGCTTGGCTTTCTTT. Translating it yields CASSQGWGLAFF.

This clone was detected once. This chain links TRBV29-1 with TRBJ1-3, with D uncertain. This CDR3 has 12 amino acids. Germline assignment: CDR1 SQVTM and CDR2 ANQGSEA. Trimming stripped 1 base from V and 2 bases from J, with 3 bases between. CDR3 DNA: TGCAGCGTTGAAGTAACTGGAAACACCATATATTTT. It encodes CSVEVTGNTIYF.

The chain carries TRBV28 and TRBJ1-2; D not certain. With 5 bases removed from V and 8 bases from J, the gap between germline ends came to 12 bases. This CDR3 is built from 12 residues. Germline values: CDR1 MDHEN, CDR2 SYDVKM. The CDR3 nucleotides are TGTGCCAGCAGTCCTCAACCGGTGGGCTACACCTTC. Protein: CASSPQPVGYTF.

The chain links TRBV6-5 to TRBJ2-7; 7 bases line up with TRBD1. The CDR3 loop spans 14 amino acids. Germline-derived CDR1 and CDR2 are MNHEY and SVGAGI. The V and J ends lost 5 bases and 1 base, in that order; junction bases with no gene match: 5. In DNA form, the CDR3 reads TGTGCCAGCAGTCTGACAGGGTTATCCTACGAGCAGTACTTC. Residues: CASSLTGLSYEQYF.

The chain's CDR3 is CASSVTGGGRNTEAFF. In DNA form, the CDR3 reads TGTGCCAGTAGTGTTACAGGGGGCGGTCGGAACACTGAAGCTTTCTTT. This chain joins TRBV19 and TRBJ1-1, with 9 bases identical to TRBD1. Unmatched junction bases numbered 8, after V lost 5 bases and J lost 1 base. CDR1 and CDR2 from the germline V gene are LNHDA and SQIVND (reference sequence). The CDR3 contains 16 residues. The entire variable domain, with the rest obtained from reference TRBV19 and TRBJ1-1, is as follows: DGGITQSPKYLFRKEGQNVTLSCEQNLNHDAMYWYRQDPGQGLRLIYYSQIVNDFQKGDIAEGYSVSREKKESFPLTVTSAQKNPTAFYLCASSVTGGGRNTEAFFGQGTRLTVV.

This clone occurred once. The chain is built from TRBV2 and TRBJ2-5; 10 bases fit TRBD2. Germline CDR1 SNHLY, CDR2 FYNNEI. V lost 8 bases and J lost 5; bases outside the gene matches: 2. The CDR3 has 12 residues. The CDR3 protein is CASSSGGETQYF. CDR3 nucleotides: TGTGCCAGCTCTAGCGGGGGCGAGACCCAGTACTTC.